The clone carrying this T cell receptor beta chain has just a few counts. Its antigen is undetermined. The sample belongs to a study of T cell repertoires in cytomegalovirus infection. Study-level information: From public TCR beta signatures came an indication of both CMV infection and matching HLA type.

General study points: The response measured ex vivo was dominated by TCR beta clonotypes (HLA-C-restricted and CMV-specific). Of the TCR beta families, the public ones yielded a cumulative frequency that identified carriers of CMV plus the relevant HLA.

TCRdb reanalysed the reads using MiXCR and keeps one entry per CDR3 protein. This sample has over 300,000 distinct CDR3 sequences, with more than 8% found just once. The CDR3 is made up of 14 amino acids. Germline V CDR1 and CDR2: DFQATT, SNEGSKA (reference sequence). V was clipped by 6 bases and J by 9 bases; unmatched bases: 11. Material for sequencing was PBMCs. The rearrangement links TRBV20-1 to TRBJ2-1; TRBD1 agrees at 10 bases. The TCR comes from a human donor in good health (CMV status not recorded). Some clones in this sample may be carry-over from other donors' samples. This chain's CDR3 is CSASRDRGLGEQFF. The CDR3 bases are TGCAGTGCGAGCCGGGACAGGGGATTGGGTGAGCAGTTCTTC.